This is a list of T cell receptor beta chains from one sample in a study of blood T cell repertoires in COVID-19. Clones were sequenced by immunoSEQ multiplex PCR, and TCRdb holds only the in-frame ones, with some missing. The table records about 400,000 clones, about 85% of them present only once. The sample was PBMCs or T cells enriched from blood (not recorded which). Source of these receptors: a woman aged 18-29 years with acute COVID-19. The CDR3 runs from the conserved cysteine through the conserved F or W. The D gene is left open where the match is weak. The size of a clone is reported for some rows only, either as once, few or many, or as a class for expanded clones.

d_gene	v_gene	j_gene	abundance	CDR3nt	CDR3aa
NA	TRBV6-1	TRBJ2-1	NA	TGTGCCAGCAGTGACCAGATTCCTTCCTACAATGAGCAGTTCTTC	CASSDQIPSYNEQFF
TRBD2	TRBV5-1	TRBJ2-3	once	TGCGCCAGCAGCTTGGTGATCGGGACTAGTAGGGTAACTACGCAGTATTTT	CASSLVIGTSRVTTQYF
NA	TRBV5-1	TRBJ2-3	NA	TGCGCCAGCAGCCCCCGGACTCTCCAGGAACTTAGCACAGATACGCAGTATTTT	CASSPRTLQELSTDTQYF
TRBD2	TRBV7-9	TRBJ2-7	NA	TGTGCCAGCAGCTTAGGACTAGCGGGCACAACAGAGCAGTACTTC	CASSLGLAGTTEQYF
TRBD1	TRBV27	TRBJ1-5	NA	TGTGCCAGCAGTCAGGACAGGGGAAATCAGCCCCAGCATTTT	CASSQDRGNQPQHF
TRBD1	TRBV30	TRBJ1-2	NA	TGTGCCTGGAGTGTAATTAGGCGACAGGGGGTCTTAGGCTACACCTTC	CAWSVIRRQGVLGYTF
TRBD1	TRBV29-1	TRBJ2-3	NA	TGCAGCGTTGCCGGGACAGGGGGCACAGATACGCAGTATTTT	CSVAGTGGTDTQYF
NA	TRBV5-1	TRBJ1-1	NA	TGCGCCAGCAGGCTGGCGGCCTTTCCAGTGATGAACACTGAAGCTTTCTTT	CASRLAAFPVMNTEAFF
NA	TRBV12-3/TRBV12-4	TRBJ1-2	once	TGTGCCAGCAGCCAGAATTCTAACTATGGCTACACCTTC	CASSQNSNYGYTF
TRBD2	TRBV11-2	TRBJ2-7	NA	TGTGCCAGCAGCTCCAGGACTAGCGGGAAGTCTAAAGAGCAGTACTTC	CASSSRTSGKSKEQYF
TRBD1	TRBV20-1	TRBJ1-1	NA	TGCAGTGCTAGTTTCAGGGGGTCTAGTGCTGAAGCTTTCTTT	CSASFRGSSAEAFF
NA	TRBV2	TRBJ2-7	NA	TGTGCCATCCTAACCGGGGACAGCGGGTACGAGCAGTACTTC	CAILTGDSGYEQYF
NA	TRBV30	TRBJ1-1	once	TGTGCCTGGAGTGACCGGGACAATCAAATCCCTGAAGCTTTCTTT	CAWSDRDNQIPEAFF
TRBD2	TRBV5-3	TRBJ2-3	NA	TGTGCCAGAAGCTTGGGGCCCTCTAGAGGACTAGAGGGCACAGATACGCAGTATTTT	CARSLGPSRGLEGTDTQYF
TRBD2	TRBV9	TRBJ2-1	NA	TGTGCCAGCAGCCTTCCAAGACTAGCGGGGGGGCATGAGCAGTTCTTC	CASSLPRLAGGHEQFF
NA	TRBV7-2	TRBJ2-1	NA	TGTGCCAGCAGCCGCACTAGCTGGGACAATGAGCAGTTCTTC	CASSRTSWDNEQFF
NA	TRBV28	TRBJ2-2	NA	TGTGCCAGCAGTTTTCTCTGGGAGAGTACCGGGGAGCTGTTTTTT	CASSFLWESTGELFF
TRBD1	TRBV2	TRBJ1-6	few	TGTGCCAACGGACAGGCGAATTCACCCCTCCACTTT	CANGQANSPLHF
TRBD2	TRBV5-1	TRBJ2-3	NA	TGCGCCAGCAGCCAAGGGACTAGCGGGTCTAGCACAGATACGCAGTATTTT	CASSQGTSGSSTDTQYF
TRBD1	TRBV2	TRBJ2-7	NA	TGTGCCAGCAGTGAGGGGTCCGGGACAGGAATCTACGAGCAGTACTTC	CASSEGSGTGIYEQYF
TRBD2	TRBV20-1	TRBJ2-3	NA	TGCAGTGCTAGTCTAGCGGGGGCAAAACCGGCAGATACGCAGTATTTT	CSASLAGAKPADTQYF
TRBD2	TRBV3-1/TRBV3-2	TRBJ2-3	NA	TGTGCTAGCAGCCAAGATGCTAGCGGGGGATACACAGATACGCAGTATTTT	CASSQDASGGYTDTQYF
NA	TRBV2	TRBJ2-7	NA	TGTGCCAGCGCTCTCACTAGCTACGAGCAGTACTTC	CASALTSYEQYF
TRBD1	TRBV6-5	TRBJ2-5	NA	TGTGCCAGCAGTTACTCGGTTCTACAGGGGGAGACCCAGTACTTC	CASSYSVLQGETQYF
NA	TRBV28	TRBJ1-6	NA	TGTGCCAGCAGTACTCCCGACTTATACTCACCCCTCCACTTT	CASSTPDLYSPLHF
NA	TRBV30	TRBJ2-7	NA	TGTGCCTGGAGTGCTAGCTCCTACGAGCAGTACTTC	CAWSASSYEQYF
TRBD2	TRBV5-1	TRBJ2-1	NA	TGCGCCAGCAGCTTGAATTTGTTGGCGGGGGGCCTTGTAGATGAGCAGTTCTTC	CASSLNLLAGGLVDEQFF
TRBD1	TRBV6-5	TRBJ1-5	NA	TGTGCCAGCAGTTATTGGGGACAGGATCAGCCCCAGCATTTT	CASSYWGQDQPQHF
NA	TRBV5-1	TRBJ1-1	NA	TGCGCCAGCTCCGTTATGAACACTGAAGCTTTCTTT	CASSVMNTEAFF
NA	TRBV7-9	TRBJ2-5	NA	TGTGCCAGCAGCTTTTTCTCGGAGCAAGAGACCCAGTACTTC	CASSFFSEQETQYF
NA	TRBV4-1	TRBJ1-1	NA	TGCGCCAGCAGCCAGGCGACAGGAACCAACACTGAAGCTTTCTTT	CASSQATGTNTEAFF
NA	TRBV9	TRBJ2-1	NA	TGTGCCAGCAGCGATGGGGGCTTTGAGCAGTTCTTC	CASSDGGFEQFF
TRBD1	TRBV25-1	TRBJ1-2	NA	TGTGCCAGCAGTGCTGGACAGGGAGACTATGGCTACACCTTC	CASSAGQGDYGYTF
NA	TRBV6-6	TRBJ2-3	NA	TGTGCCAGCAGTTCACGAAGGTCGGGAGATACGCAGTATTTT	CASSSRRSGDTQYF
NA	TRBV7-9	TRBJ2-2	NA	TGTGCCAGCAGCTCATACACCGGGGAGCTGTTTTTT	CASSSYTGELFF
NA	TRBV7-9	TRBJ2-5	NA	TGTGCCAGCAGTTCACGGACACTACAAGAGACCCAGTACTTC	CASSSRTLQETQYF
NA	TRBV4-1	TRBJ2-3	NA	TGCGCCAGCAGCCAAGAGTTTACGGGAGTGTACGCAGATACGCAGTATTTT	CASSQEFTGVYADTQYF
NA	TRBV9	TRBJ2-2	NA	TGTGCCAGCAGCGTAGCAGGCAATCGTAACACCGGGGAGCTGTTTTTT	CASSVAGNRNTGELFF
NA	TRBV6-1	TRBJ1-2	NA	TGTGCCAGCAGTGAAGTTGGAGCTTGGTTGCACTATGGCTACACCTTC	CASSEVGAWLHYGYTF
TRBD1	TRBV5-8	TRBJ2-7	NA	TGTGCCAGCAGCACTTGGACAGGGAATCCCTACGAGCAGTACTTC	CASSTWTGNPYEQYF
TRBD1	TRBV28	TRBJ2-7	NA	TGTGCCAGCAGTTTACCCGGGACAGGGACCTACGAGCAGTACTTC	CASSLPGTGTYEQYF
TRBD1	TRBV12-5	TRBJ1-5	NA	TGTGCTAGTGGTTTGGGTACAGGGGCCAATCAGCCCCAGCATTTT	CASGLGTGANQPQHF
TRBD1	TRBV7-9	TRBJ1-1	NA	TGTGCCAGCAGCTACGACAGGGTAACTATGAACACTGAAGCTTTCTTT	CASSYDRVTMNTEAFF
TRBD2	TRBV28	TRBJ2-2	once	TGTGCCAGCAGTTCTGCGGGAGCCCCGAACACCGGGGAGCTGTTTTTT	CASSSAGAPNTGELFF
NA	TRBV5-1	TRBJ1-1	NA	TGCGCCAGCAGCCCGACCCTCGGAGTAAACACTGAAGCTTTCTTT	CASSPTLGVNTEAFF
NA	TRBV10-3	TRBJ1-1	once	TGTGCCACCTCGGACTCCTCGAACACTGAAGCTTTCTTT	CATSDSSNTEAFF